A selection of T cell receptor beta chains follows, all from one sample in a study of CD8 T cells in ankylosing spondylitis. A single record per CDR3 protein comes from TCRdb applying MiXCR to the 5' RACE reads. This table holds around 100,000 distinct CDR3 sequences, 24% found once. Sequences were obtained from synovial fluid, either unsorted or a sorted T cell fraction (not recorded which). The receptors were gathered from a male donor with ankylosing spondylitis. Each CDR3 is given with its conserved first and last residue. The D gene is left open where the match is weak. Clone size appears in some rows only: once, few, many, or a class for an expanded clone.

TGTGCCAGCAGCCCGGACAGGGGCTGGGAGACCCAGTACTTC	CASSPDRGWETQYF	TRBV7-8	TRBD1	NA	TRBJ2-5
TGTGCCAGCAGCAGGACTCAAGAGGATACGCAGTATTTT	CASSRTQEDTQYF	TRBV6-2/TRBV6-3	NA	NA	TRBJ2-3
TGTGCCAGCACCCCAGGGGTGCGACAGACCCAGTACTTC	CASTPGVRQTQYF	TRBV2	NA	few	TRBJ2-5
TGTGCCAGCAGCAAAGTCCCCAGGACTAGCTCCTATAATTCACCCCTCCACTTT	CASSKVPRTSSYNSPLHF	TRBV21-1	NA	few	TRBJ1-6
TGTGCCAGCAGCTTACAGGGTAGCGGGTTATTTCAAGAGACCCAGTACTTC	CASSLQGSGLFQETQYF	TRBV7-2	TRBD2	NA	TRBJ2-5
TGCAGTGCTAGAGATATTGCTAGCGGGAGAAATGAGCAGTTCTTC	CSARDIASGRNEQFF	TRBV20-1	TRBD2	medium-sized	TRBJ2-1
TGCAGCACGACGGACAGTCCTGGGGAGACCCAGTACTTC	CSTTDSPGETQYF	TRBV20-1	NA	NA	TRBJ2-5
TGTGCCAGCAGTTCTAGACTAGCCCCAGTGGGAGATACGCAGTATTTT	CASSSRLAPVGDTQYF	TRBV12-3/TRBV12-4	TRBD2	NA	TRBJ2-3
TGTGCCAGCAGCTCCACGGTGGCCCAGTACTTC	CASSSTVAQYF	TRBV7-7	NA	few	TRBJ2-5
TGCAGTGCTAGACTCCCGGGGGGCCAAGAGACCCAGTACTTC	CSARLPGGQETQYF	TRBV20-1	TRBD2	few	TRBJ2-5
TGTGCCAGCAGCTTAGATAGCGGAACTAGCGGGAGGGAAGAGCAGTTCTTC	CASSLDSGTSGREEQFF	TRBV11-2	TRBD2	many	TRBJ2-1
TGTGCCAGCAGTAAGGTCAGACAGAGCCAAGAGACCCAGTACTTC	CASSKVRQSQETQYF	TRBV7-9	NA	few	TRBJ2-5
TGTGCCAGCAGGGACAGGTGGAATCAGCCCCAGCATTTT	CASRDRWNQPQHF	TRBV2	TRBD1	many	TRBJ1-5
TGCGCCAGCAGCTTGAGCCCCAGAGCTAACTATGGCTACACCTTC	CASSLSPRANYGYTF	TRBV5-1	NA	NA	TRBJ1-2
TGCAGTGCTTTAGGGTCCACCTCCTACAATGAGCAGTTCTTC	CSALGSTSYNEQFF	TRBV20-1	NA	many	TRBJ2-1
TGTGCCAGCAGCTTAGCGGGAGTTGCCAAAAACATTCAGTACTTC	CASSLAGVAKNIQYF	TRBV7-9	NA	few	TRBJ2-4
TGTGCCACCAGTGTCCTAGCGGGAGGACGCAATGAGCAGTTCTTC	CATSVLAGGRNEQFF	TRBV24-1	TRBD2	NA	TRBJ2-1
TGCAGCGTAATAGTGGGGTTCTTGGGCGGGAATGAGCAGTTCTTC	CSVIVGFLGGNEQFF	TRBV29-1	NA	NA	TRBJ2-1
TGTGCCAGCAGCCAGCAGTCAGGGGACAATCAGCCCCAGCATTTT	CASSQQSGDNQPQHF	TRBV11-2	NA	NA	TRBJ1-5
TGTGCCAGCAGGGAGAACAGGGGAGCTGGCCAAGAGACCCAGTACTTC	CASRENRGAGQETQYF	TRBV11-2	TRBD1	NA	TRBJ2-5
TGCGCCAGCAGCCAAAGACAGGGGGGGTCTGGAAACACCATATATTTT	CASSQRQGGSGNTIYF	TRBV4-1	TRBD1	few	TRBJ1-3
TGCGCCAGCAGCTCCTATCGGGGCACTGAAGCTTTCTTT	CASSSYRGTEAFF	TRBV5-1	NA	few	TRBJ1-1
TGTGCCAGCAGCTTAGCTTTTGGGACAGGAGGGCCCGAGCAGTACTTC	CASSLAFGTGGPEQYF	TRBV11-2	TRBD1	NA	TRBJ2-7
TGTGCCAGCAGTGAATATCGGCCCGGCGCCTACGAGCAGTACTTC	CASSEYRPGAYEQYF	TRBV25-1	NA	few	TRBJ2-7
TGTGCCAGCAGCCCTGGGGATAGCTATGGCTACACCTTC	CASSPGDSYGYTF	TRBV11-2	NA	NA	TRBJ1-2
TGCAGCGTTGGAAAAAGCGGCCGGGGCACAGATACGCAGTATTTT	CSVGKSGRGTDTQYF	TRBV29-1	NA	once	TRBJ2-3
TGTGCCAGCAGCCAAGACAGGTCGAGCGCAGATACGCAGTATTTT	CASSQDRSSADTQYF	TRBV7-8	NA	NA	TRBJ2-3
TGTGCCAGCAGCCTGAATAGCGGCACCTCCTACAATGAGCAGTTCTTC	CASSLNSGTSYNEQFF	TRBV11-2	NA	NA	TRBJ2-1
TGTGCCAGCAGTTACGGACAGGGCCCAGATACGCAGTATTTT	CASSYGQGPDTQYF	TRBV28	TRBD1	medium-sized	TRBJ2-3
TGTGCCAGCAGTCCAGGACAGTTTTCCTCTGGGGCCAACGTCCTGACTTTC	CASSPGQFSSGANVLTF	TRBV27	NA	NA	TRBJ2-6
TGTGCCAGCAGCTTAGAACTTCACAGCTCCTACAATGAGCAGTTCTTC	CASSLELHSSYNEQFF	TRBV11-1	NA	NA	TRBJ2-1
TGTGCCAGCAGTGAAGAAAACCAGGGGCACGGCAATCAGCCCCAGCATTTT	CASSEENQGHGNQPQHF	TRBV6-1	NA	NA	TRBJ1-5
TGTGCCTGGGCTCGACTCCTCCGTGTGAATGAGCAGTTCTTC	CAWARLLRVNEQFF	TRBV30	NA	once	TRBJ2-1
TGTGCCAGCAGCCAGCGGGCACACCCCGGGCGCACTGAAGCTTTCTTT	CASSQRAHPGRTEAFF	TRBV3-1	NA	NA	TRBJ1-1
TGTGCCAGCAGCGTAGCTTCTAGCGGGAGTGGCAATGAGCAGTTCTTC	CASSVASSGSGNEQFF	TRBV9	TRBD2	NA	TRBJ2-1
TGTGCCAGTAGCAGACTTGAGACGAGCTCCTACAATGAGCAGTTCTTC	CASSRLETSSYNEQFF	TRBV19	NA	few	TRBJ2-1
TGTGCCACCAGTGATCAAGGGACAGGGGGCGGGTCTCGCACAGATACGCAGTATTTT	CATSDQGTGGGSRTDTQYF	TRBV24-1	TRBD1	many	TRBJ2-3
TGTGCCAGCAGCTTAGCCGGGACTACTAGCACAGATACGCAGTATTTT	CASSLAGTTSTDTQYF	TRBV7-6	TRBD2	few	TRBJ2-3
TGTGCCAGCAGTTTACGGGGCCAGACAGGGGATGAGACCCAGTACTTC	CASSLRGQTGDETQYF	TRBV12-3/TRBV12-4	TRBD1	few	TRBJ2-5
TGTGCCAGCTCTCAAGGGAGCAATTCACCCCTCCACTTT	CASSQGSNSPLHF	TRBV18	NA	NA	TRBJ1-6
TGCAGTGCTAATCCCGGGACTAGCAGCTACAATGAGCAGTTCTTC	CSANPGTSSYNEQFF	TRBV20-1	TRBD2	few	TRBJ2-1
TGTGCCTGGAGTGTACCCCGCGGAACCTACAATGAGCAGTTCTTC	CAWSVPRGTYNEQFF	TRBV30	NA	NA	TRBJ2-1
TGCGCCAGCAGTGAAGGCCATACGCAGTATTTT	CASSEGHTQYF	TRBV10-1	NA	few	TRBJ2-3
TGTGCCAGCAGTCTGGGAGGCTCTACGGGGGATACGCAGTATTTT	CASSLGGSTGDTQYF	TRBV2	NA	NA	TRBJ2-3
TGTGCCAGCAGCTCGCAAGGGCCAGGCACTGAAGCTTTCTTT	CASSSQGPGTEAFF	TRBV7-2	NA	many	TRBJ1-1
TGTGCCAGCAGTTTAGGACAGGCGACGTTCTCCTATAATTCACCCCTCCACTTT	CASSLGQATFSYNSPLHF	TRBV27	TRBD1	NA	TRBJ1-6
TGCGCCAGCAGTGAACCTGGACAGGGCTTGTATGGCTACACCTTC	CASSEPGQGLYGYTF	TRBV10-2	TRBD1	NA	TRBJ1-2
TGCAGCGCGACAGGGGGCTCAGAAAACATTCAGTACTTC	CSATGGSENIQYF	TRBV29-1	TRBD1	NA	TRBJ2-4
TGCGCCAGCAGCTTGGACAGGAGTGGGGTAGATACGCAGTATTTT	CASSLDRSGVDTQYF	TRBV5-1	NA	NA	TRBJ2-3
TGCAGTGCTTTACAGGCGCCAATCTCCTCCAATGAGCAGTTCTTC	CSALQAPISSNEQFF	TRBV20-1	NA	NA	TRBJ2-1